These T cell receptor beta chains were read from a single sample in a study of blood T cell repertoires in COVID-19. Sequencing was performed with immunoSEQ multiplex PCR; in TCRdb, only in-frame clones are kept and a portion is missing. The table lists around 68,000 clones, around 90% of them singletons, with 6.6% in the top ten. Sequences were obtained from peripheral blood. Every receptor here comes from a man aged 45 to 65 with active COVID-19. Both conserved end residues are part of each CDR3. The D gene is left open where the match is weak. Size tells how often a clone was seen (once, few, many) or the class of an expanded clone, and some rows leave it out.

few	TRBD1	TRBJ2-1	15	TRBV7-6	CASSPKDRGQGEQFF	TGTGCCAGCAGCCCTAAGGACAGGGGGCAGGGTGAGCAGTTCTTC
once	.	TRBJ1-1	14	TRBV9	CASSVDGLTRGAFF	TGTGCCAGCAGCGTAGACGGTCTCACCCGGGGGGCTTTCTTT
.	.	TRBJ1-6	16	TRBV19	CASSPRPGRPNSPLHF	TGTGCCAGTAGTCCTCGCCCCGGGAGGCCTAATTCACCCCTCCACTTT
few	.	TRBJ1-1	17	TRBV28	CASSHGPDTTSNTEAFF	TGTGCCAGCAGTCATGGGCCCGACACCACATCGAACACTGAAGCTTTCTTT
.	TRBD1	TRBJ1-4	19	TRBV28	CASSFLVRGYGKANEKLFF	TGTGCCAGCAGTTTTTTGGTCAGGGGGTATGGAAAGGCTAATGAAAAACTGTTTTTT
.	TRBD1	TRBJ1-2	12	TRBV4-3	CASSHDRDGYTF	TGCGCCAGCAGCCATGACAGGGACGGCTACACCTTC
.	.	TRBJ1-5	16	TRBV21-1	CASSKVPGGSNQPQHF	TGTGCCAGCAGCAAAGTCCCCGGGGGGAGTAATCAGCCCCAGCATTTT
.	.	TRBJ1-5	14	TRBV28	CATKNRVGHQPQHF	TGTGCCACCAAGAACAGGGTCGGGCATCAGCCCCAGCATTTT
.	TRBD2	TRBJ2-7	16	TRBV6-6	CASSPATSGRPYEQYF	TGTGCCAGCAGCCCGGCGACTAGCGGGAGGCCCTACGAGCAGTACTTC
.	.	TRBJ2-2	15	TRBV2	CASRAQGIGTGELFF	TGTGCCAGCAGGGCACAGGGTATTGGCACCGGGGAGCTGTTTTTT
once	.	TRBJ1-1	14	TRBV5-6	CASSFETGGTEAFF	TGTGCCAGCAGCTTTGAAACAGGCGGCACTGAAGCTTTCTTT
.	TRBD1	TRBJ1-4	15	TRBV5-4	CASSLRQGSSEKLFF	TGTGCCAGCAGCTTACGACAGGGGTCGAGTGAAAAACTGTTTTTT